The 13 T cell receptor beta chains listed next were all sequenced from one sample in a study of blood T cell repertoires in COVID-19. Clones were read by immunoSEQ multiplex PCR, and TCRdb kept only the in-frame ones, dropping some. Among a few hundred thousand clones listed, roughly nine tenths were seen once. What was sequenced was PBMCs or T cells enriched from blood (not recorded which). The receptors stem from a human donor in a cohort exposed to, infected with or recovered from COVID-19 (not recorded which). The donor label of this sample is uncertain.

The rearrangement joins TRBV12-3 or TRBV12-4 to TRBJ1-2, with D hard to call. The CDR3 runs 11 residues. Trimming took off 7 bases at V and 2 bases at J, with 5 bases between the two ends. CDR3 amino acids: CASKRNYGYTF. The CDR3, as DNA: TGTGCCAGCAAACGGAACTATGGCTACACCTTC.

The J gene is TRBJ2-7, the V gene TRBV5-5; no reliable D call. The CDR3 sequence is 14 residues long. V was clipped by 4 bases and J by 7 bases, with 18 bases between them. The germline gives CDR1 SGHKS, CDR2 YYEKEE (reference sequence). For the CDR3, the DNA is TGTGCCAGCAGCGGCCAGTCGGGTTTGGAGGAGCAGTACTTC. Translated, it gives CASSGQSGLEEQYF.

The rearrangement links TRBV14 to TRBJ1-1; D is ambiguous. This CDR3 has 14 residues. Trimming left V 4 bases short and J 1 base short, with 10 bases between. Looked up from germline, CDR1 is SGHDN and CDR2 is FVKESK. CDR3 protein: CASSRVGRNTEAFF. CDR3 in DNA: TGTGCCAGCAGCCGCGTCGGTAGGAACACTGAAGCTTTCTTT.

The rearrangement joins TRBV5-5 to TRBJ1-2, with a possible D match to TRBD1 (5 bases). The CDR3 has 14 residues. The V gene's germline CDR1 is SGHKS and CDR2 YYEKEE (reference sequence). The ends were cut back, 4 bases at V and 8 bases at J, with 18 bases in the middle. The CDR3 sequence: CASSPGTAGGGYTF. DNA for the CDR3: TGTGCCAGCAGCCCCGGGACGGCTGGAGGGGGCTACACCTTC.

J is TRBJ1-1 and V is TRBV10-3; D perhaps matches TRBD1 (6 bases). V dropped 7 bases and J dropped 4 bases, with 25 bases sitting between them. The CDR3 loop spans 17 amino acids. Germline CDR1 reads ENHRY; CDR2 reads SYGVKD. The CDR3 here is CAITQQDSTRGRTEAFF. Written as DNA, the CDR3 is TGTGCCATCACCCAGCAGGACAGTACAAGAGGTCGCACTGAAGCTTTCTTT.

The chain employs TRBV19 and TRBJ2-7, with 8 bases that match TRBD1. The CDR3 consists of 15 residues. The J segment lost 6 bases and the V segment lost 0 bases, leaving 7 bases of the junction unmatched. Germline V lookup: CDR1 LNHDA, CDR2 SQIVND (reference sequence). The DNA of the CDR3 is TGTGCCAGTAGTATAGAGTGGCAGGGGGCGGCCGAGCAGTACTTC. Protein product: CASSIEWQGAAEQYF.

Worth noting for this clone: At one of its ends the junction is not consistent with the germline gene, which may arise from a read error. The chain's CDR3 is CASSLDLGAGPF. The DNA for the CDR3 is TGTGCCAGCAGTTTAGATCTAGGAGCAGGGCCCTTT. The V gene is TRBV12-3 or TRBV12-4, the J gene TRBJ1-1, with D tentatively TRBD1 (5 bases). The CDR3 extends over 12 amino acids.

The chain uses TRBV27 and TRBJ2-3; 8 nucleotides match TRBD1. Germline loops: CDR1 MNHEY, CDR2 SMNVEV (reference sequence). J lost 1 base, V lost 6 bases, and 0 bases had no gene match. CDR3 length: 13 residues. The DNA of the CDR3 is TGTGCCAGCAGACAGGGGGGCACAGATACGCAGTATTTT. The encoded protein is CASRQGGTDTQYF.

The gene calls are TRBV5-5 and TRBJ1-1; D uncertain. V gave up 1 base and J gave up 5 bases, with 12 bases separating them. Germline CDR1 is SGHKS and CDR2 is YYEKEE (reference sequence). The CDR3 contains 14 residues. The CDR3 DNA sequence: TGTGCCAGCAGCTTGTTGCTGGGGAGTACTGAAGCTTTCTTT. As protein: CASSLLLGSTEAFF. Based on the CDR3 plus reference TRBV5-5 and TRBJ1-1, the full variable domain is DAGVTQSPTHLIKTRGQQVTLRCSPISGHKSVSWYQQVLGQGPQFIFQYYEKEERGRGNFPDRFSARQFPNYSSELNVNALLLGDSALYLCASSLLLGSTEAFFGQGTRLTVV.

V usage is TRBV24-1 and J usage is TRBJ2-7, with TRBD1 identical over 11 bases. CDR3 length equals 14 residues. Germline V gene lookup returns CDR1 KGHDR and CDR2 SFDVKD. V trimming: 8 bases; J trimming: 5 bases; junction bases outside the gene matches: 7. The CDR3, as DNA: TGTGCCACCACCTCAGGACAGGGGGCGAACGAGCAGTACTTC. This gives the protein CATTSGQGANEQYF.

This sequence joins TRBV5-1 and TRBJ2-3, with 10 bases lining up with TRBD2. J gave up 6 bases and V 4 bases, and 14 bases lay outside the gene matches. Germline-derived CDR1 and CDR2 are SGHRS and YFSETQ. The CDR3 has 17 amino acids. CDR3 protein: CASSRSGTSATWDTQYF. The CDR3 coding sequence is TGCGCCAGCAGCAGATCCGGGACTAGCGCCACTTGGGATACGCAGTATTTT.

The V call is TRBV19, the J call TRBJ1-5; a weak D match, TRBD1 (5 bases). V lost 5 bases and J lost 3, with 14 bases in between. Germline loops: CDR1 LNHDA, CDR2 SQIVND (reference sequence). The CDR3 is 15 residues long. CDR3 region: CASSLTGTHNQPQHF. CDR3 DNA: TGTGCCAGTAGTTTAACCGGGACTCACAATCAGCCCCAGCATTTT.

The chain joins TRBV6-5 to TRBJ1-2, with D possibly TRBD1 on 5 matching bases. The CDR3 runs 15 residues. In germline, CDR1 is MNHEY, CDR2 SVGAGI. V gave up 2 bases and J gave up 2 bases, with 12 bases separating them. This CDR3 reads CASSYDGAPNYGYTF. The DNA of the CDR3 is TGTGCCAGCAGTTACGATGGGGCCCCCAACTATGGCTACACCTTC.